These 30 T cell receptor beta chains came from one sample sequenced in a study of T cell responses to AZD1222 COVID-19 vaccine. The assay was immunoSEQ multiplex PCR, and TCRdb's table has in-frame clones only and misses some. The sample carries about 150,000 clones, about 89% recorded once. Here the sequenced sample was peripheral blood, taken 28 days after the second AZD1222 dose. The receptor set was obtained from an adult who received the AZD1222 COVID-19 vaccine.

In DNA, the CDR3 is TGTGCCAGCAGCTTAGTGGAGGGATATCAGCCCCAGCATTTT. It codes for CASSLVEGYQPQHF. The V call is TRBV7-2, the J call TRBJ1-5, with D uncertain. The CDR3 runs to 14 residues. Looked up from germline, CDR1 is SGHTA and CDR2 is FQGNSA. V gave up 1 base and J gave up 5 bases, with 9 bases separating them.

The chain links TRBV11-3 to TRBJ2-1; 10 positions agree with TRBD1. The CDR3 runs 15 residues. After removal of 5 bases from V and 6 bases from J, the junction contained 7 bases not matched to a gene. Germline CDR1 is SGHNT and CDR2 is YENEEA. The CDR3 region has the DNA TGTGCCAGCAGCCTCGACAGGGGGCGTATCAATGAGCAGTTCTTC. Its protein is CASSLDRGRINEQFF.

This rearrangement joins TRBV5-7 to TRBJ1-2, with 11 bases fitting TRBD1. TRBV5-7 is annotated as an ORF whose role is uncertain. The CDR3 sequence is 13 residues long. With 6 bases clipped from V and 7 bases from J, the junction kept 5 bases outside the gene matches. CDR3 DNA sequence: TGTGCCAGCAAGGACAGGGGGCCCGGTGGCTACACCTTC. This sequence encodes CASKDRGPGGYTF.

V gene TRBV5-1 combines with J gene TRBJ1-2, with 10 bases identical to TRBD1. The germline V gene encodes CDR1 SGHRS and CDR2 YFSETQ. This CDR3 has 14 amino acids. V lost 4 bases and J lost 2; bases outside the gene matches: 2. The CDR3 spells CASSPGQGNYGYTF. CDR3 DNA sequence: TGCGCCAGCAGCCCGGGACAGGGGAACTATGGCTACACCTTC.

This chain connects TRBV6-1 to TRBJ2-1; D is possibly TRBD1 (6 bases). Germline CDR1 is MNHNS and CDR2 is SASEGT. V lost 0 bases and J 9 bases, leaving 21 bases between the germline ends. This CDR3 contains 17 residues. CDR3 nucleotides: TGTGCCAGCAGTGAAGCCGACAGGCTTCGGGGTCGGGGTGAGCAGTTCTTC. The encoded protein is CASSEADRLRGRGEQFF.

The chain links TRBV2 to TRBJ2-2; weak D call: TRBD2 (5 bases). Trimming stripped 4 bases from V and 2 bases from J, with 11 bases between. The germline CDR1 and CDR2 sequences are SNHLY and FYNNEI. CDR3 length: 15 residues. In DNA form, the CDR3 reads TGTGCCAGCAGTGGGCGGGTCTCCAACACCGGGGAGCTGTTTTTT. Protein: CASSGRVSNTGELFF.

The chain has TRBV3-1 (or the pseudogene TRBV3-2) and TRBJ2-3; the D call may be TRBD1 or TRBD2 (5 bases each). Per germline, CDR1 LGHDT and CDR2 YNNKEL (reference sequence). V was cut by 2 bases and J by 2 bases, with 11 bases left in between. The CDR3 is made up of 15 amino acids. CDR3 bases: TGTGCCAGCAGCCAACGGGGACGACCCACAGATACGCAGTATTTT. Translation: CASSQRGRPTDTQYF.

The chain has TRBV7-3 and TRBJ2-7; D may correspond to TRBD1 or TRBD2 (5 bases each). Between the trimmed V and J ends, which lost 4 bases and 3 bases, there was a span of 10 bases. This CDR3 is built from 13 residues. Germline-derived CDR1 and CDR2 are SGHTA and FQGTGA. The CDR3 spells CASSSGPVYEQYF. CDR3 in DNA: TGTGCCAGCAGCTCGGGGCCTGTCTACGAGCAGTACTTC.

CDR3 DNA: TGTGCCAGCCGGAGAACGGGAGGAGGCGGGGTAGATACGCAGTATTTT. Amino acids: CASRRTGGGGVDTQYF. The J gene is TRBJ2-3, the V gene TRBV27; 7 bases fit TRBD2. Germline-derived CDR1 and CDR2 are MNHEY and SMNVEV (reference sequence). The CDR3 is 16 amino acids. The junction had 16 bases not matched to a gene; V was cut back by 8 bases and J by 5 bases.

The rearrangement links TRBV7-2 to TRBJ2-5, with TRBD2 matching 11 bases. V trimming: 3 bases; J trimming: 7 bases; junction bases outside the gene matches: 10. CDR3 size: 16 residues. The germline CDR1 and CDR2 sequences are SGHTA and FQGNSA. The CDR3 protein is CASSFGTSGSPGTQYF. DNA for the CDR3: TGTGCCAGCAGCTTTGGGACTAGCGGATCGCCTGGGACCCAGTACTTC.

The chain is built from TRBV28 and TRBJ1-5; D uncertain. Deletions cut 3 bases from V and 6 bases from J, with 3 bases between. This CDR3 spans 11 amino acids. Per germline, CDR1 MDHEN and CDR2 SYDVKM. CDR3: CASSLGQPQHF. In nucleotides, the CDR3 is TGTGCCAGCAGTTTGGGTCAGCCCCAGCATTTT. The whole variable domain, remainder taken from reference TRBV28 and TRBJ1-5, is DVKVTQSSRYLVKRTGEKVFLECVQDMDHENMFWYRQDPGLGLRLIYFSYDVKMKEKGDIPEGYSVSREKKERFSLILESASTNQTSMYLCASSLGQPQHFGDGTRLSIL.

The J gene is TRBJ2-2, the V gene TRBV30, with 11 bases matching TRBD2. The V segment lost 2 bases and the J segment 7 bases; nucleotides outside the gene matches: 12. CDR3 length: 17 residues. CDR1 is GTSNPN and CDR2 is SVGIG in the germline V gene (reference sequence). The CDR3 reads CAWSPVSGRAQGGELFF. In DNA, the CDR3 is TGTGCCTGGAGTCCCGTTAGCGGGAGGGCCCAGGGCGGGGAGCTGTTTTTT.

This chain uses TRBV6-1 with TRBJ2-1, with D possibly called TRBD1 or TRBD2 (6 bases each). This CDR3 comprises 14 residues. V lost 7 bases and J lost 7, with 17 bases in between. From germline, CDR1 is MNHNS and CDR2 SASEGT. The CDR3 protein is CASIPARGVNEQFF. The CDR3, as DNA: TGTGCCAGCATCCCCGCAAGGGGGGTTAATGAGCAGTTCTTC.

This sequence joins TRBV10-3 and TRBJ2-3; the D gene is possibly TRBD2 (6 bases). Trimming stripped 1 base from V and 0 bases from J, with 11 bases between. The CDR3 is made up of 16 amino acids. Germline values: CDR1 ENHRY, CDR2 SYGVKD. CDR3 protein: CAISEFSGASTDTQYF. The CDR3, as DNA: TGTGCCATCAGTGAGTTTAGCGGTGCTAGCACAGATACGCAGTATTTT.

This chain links TRBV2 with TRBJ2-5, with a tentative D call TRBD1 (5 bases). V shed 8 bases and J shed 0 bases, with 10 bases lying between them. Germline-derived CDR1 and CDR2 are SNHLY and FYNNEI. This CDR3 has 13 amino acids. The CDR3 bases are TGTGCCAGCCGCAAGACAGACCAAGAGACCCAGTACTTC. Its protein product is CASRKTDQETQYF.

The chain combines TRBV2 with TRBJ2-7; TRBD2 is a possible D gene (6 bases). Germline assignment: CDR1 SNHLY and CDR2 FYNNEI. V lost 6 bases and J lost 2, with 14 bases in between. This CDR3 contains 14 residues. The chain's CDR3 is CASRTSGGTYEQYF. CDR3 in DNA: TGTGCCAGCAGGACATCCGGCGGGACCTACGAGCAGTACTTC.

This rearrangement joins TRBV24-1 to TRBJ2-1; TRBD2 matches 8 bases. Germline assignment: CDR1 KGHDR and CDR2 SFDVKD. V dropped 2 bases and J dropped 5; count of bases not matched to a gene: 7. This CDR3 comprises 16 residues. CDR3 residues: CATSDSLAGRNNEQFF. In DNA form, the CDR3 reads TGTGCCACCAGTGATTCTCTAGCGGGCAGGAACAATGAGCAGTTCTTC.

This clone was detected once. The genes are TRBV18 and TRBJ2-1; 8 bases map to TRBD2. The CDR3 spans 14 residues. Per the germline V gene, CDR1 is KGHSH and CDR2 is LQKENI. V trimming: 3 bases; J trimming: 9 bases; junction bases outside the gene matches: 7. The CDR3 loop reads CASSPVSREVEQFF. Written as DNA, the CDR3 is TGTGCCAGCTCACCCGTCTCGCGGGAGGTTGAGCAGTTCTTC.

This chain links TRBV7-8 with TRBJ2-2; 7 bases are a match to TRBD2. The germline gives CDR1 SGHVS, CDR2 FQNEAQ. The length of the CDR3 is 18 residues. The J segment lost 3 bases and the V segment lost 4 bases, leaving 14 bases of the junction unmatched. The CDR3 spells CASSSRSGGGPHTGELFF. The CDR3 bases are TGTGCCAGCAGCTCCCGGTCCGGGGGAGGGCCGCACACCGGGGAGCTGTTTTTT.

The V and J genes are TRBV7-9 and TRBJ1-1, with a tentative D call TRBD1 (5 bases). Germline-derived CDR1 and CDR2 are SEHNR and FQNEAQ (reference sequence). Trimming stripped 1 base from V and 1 base from J, with 10 bases between. The CDR3 contains 15 residues. The CDR3 here is CASSLVAGPNTEAFF. CDR3 coding DNA: TGTGCCAGCAGCTTAGTTGCAGGGCCGAACACTGAAGCTTTCTTT.

This clone appeared a single time. V and J are TRBV5-1 and TRBJ2-5; D is undetermined. V was cut by 1 base and J by 2 bases, with 6 bases left in between. The germline V gene encodes CDR1 SGHRS and CDR2 YFSETQ. The CDR3 loop spans 13 amino acids. The CDR3 reads CASSLTPQETQYF. CDR3 nucleotides: TGCGCCAGCAGCTTGACACCACAAGAGACCCAGTACTTC.

The chain employs TRBV27 and TRBJ2-3, with TRBD2 identical over 7 bases. V trimming: 7 bases; J trimming: 2 bases; junction bases outside the gene matches: 6. Per the germline V gene, CDR1 is MNHEY and CDR2 is SMNVEV (reference sequence). The CDR3 is 14 residues long. CDR3 DNA sequence: TGTGCCAGCATCCCTAGCGGCAACACAGATACGCAGTATTTT. Its translation is CASIPSGNTDTQYF.

The chain combines TRBV7-2 with TRBJ2-1; 9 bases line up with TRBD1. J was trimmed by 7 bases and V by 6 bases; bases with no gene match: 4. Germline CDR1 SGHTA, CDR2 FQGNSA. The CDR3 spans 13 residues. The CDR3 DNA reads TGTGCCAGCAGACGACAGGGGGGGAATGAGCAGTTCTTC. Its translation is CASRRQGGNEQFF.

The CDR3 loop is CASSLGGARTGELFF. The CDR3 region has the DNA TGTGCCAGCAGCCTCGGAGGGGCCCGCACCGGGGAGCTGTTTTTT. The gene calls are TRBV6-5 and TRBJ2-2; the D gene is possibly TRBD2 (6 bases). CDR1 is MNHEY, CDR2 SVGAGI, per germline. The CDR3 runs to 15 residues. The V gene lost 6 bases and the J gene lost 4 bases, with 15 bases spanning the gap.

The CDR3 sequence: CASSLRTASEAFF. CDR3 sequence (DNA): TGTGCCAGCAGCTTAAGGACAGCCAGTGAAGCTTTCTTT. This chain links TRBV7-2 with TRBJ1-1; a possible D gene is TRBD1 (6 bases). The CDR3 consists of 13 residues. The V end was cut by 2 bases, the J end by 7 bases, with 11 bases between. The V gene's germline CDR1 is SGHTA and CDR2 FQGNSA.

The chain recombines TRBV5-6 with TRBJ2-6, with unresolved D. Trimming took 5 bases from V and 10 from J, leaving 7 bases between them. Germline-derived CDR1 and CDR2 are SGHDT and YYEEEE. The CDR3 sequence is 11 residues long. The CDR3 sequence is CASSHGNVLTF. CDR3 sequence (DNA): TGTGCCAGCAGTCATGGGAACGTCCTGACTTTC.

In the case of this clone: In the same sample, other DNA sequences code for this CDR3. This chain connects TRBV6-5 to TRBJ2-2; D ambiguous. Trimming cost V 2 bases and J 1 base, with 2 bases left between them. Germline V CDR1 and CDR2: MNHEY, SVGAGI. The CDR3 extends over 13 amino acids. In DNA, the CDR3 is TGTGCCAGCAGTTACCAGAACACCGGGGAGCTGTTTTTT. Its translation: CASSYQNTGELFF.

This chain joins TRBV5-1 and TRBJ2-7; 8 bases are shared with TRBD2. Germline V gives CDR1 SGHRS, CDR2 YFSETQ. The ends lost 4 bases at V and 4 bases at J; junction bases unmatched: 10. The CDR3 consists of 15 residues. The CDR3 DNA sequence: TGCGCCAGCAGCCAAAGCGGGAGAACAGGGTACGAGCAGTACTTC. It specifies CASSQSGRTGYEQYF. The full variable domain, rest sourced from reference TRBV5-1 and TRBJ2-7, is KAGVTQTPRYLIKTRGQQVTLSCSPISGHRSVSWYQQTPGQGLQFLFEYFSETQRNKGNFPGRFSGRQFSNSRSEMNVSTLELGDSALYLCASSQSGRTGYEQYFGPGTRLTVT.

The chain links TRBV9 to TRBJ2-3; D unresolved. V shed 4 bases and J shed 1 base, with 13 bases lying between them. The germline gives CDR1 SGDLS, CDR2 YYNGEE. CDR3 length equals 15 residues. Here the CDR3 reads CASSPEVARTDTQYF. CDR3 DNA sequence: TGTGCCAGCAGCCCCGAGGTAGCCCGCACAGATACGCAGTATTTT.

The sample holds one count of this clone. The chain couples TRBV5-5 to TRBJ2-4; D remains unclear. CDR1 and CDR2 (germline): SGHKS, YYEKEE (reference sequence). This CDR3 comprises 12 residues. Trimming pared 0 bases from V and 8 bases from J, leaving 6 bases between. CDR3 sequence reads: CASSLGWDIQYF. CDR3 nucleotides: TGTGCCAGCAGCTTGGGGTGGGACATTCAGTACTTC.